The TCR beta chain under discussion was sequenced for a study of blood T cell repertoires in COVID-19. The CDR3 runs to 15 residues. Germline V gene sequence: CDR1 SNHLY, CDR2 FYNNEI. V was shortened by 7 bases and J by 4 bases, with 19 bases between the two germline ends. Those who participated ranged in age from 18 to 89 years and resided in about two dozen US areas. Participant reports of clinical history set cohort assignment. Symptom resolution, clearance, or two negative PCRs marked donors in Cohort 3 as recovered. Original data processing: Estimated nucleated cell counts came from reference gene primer amplification. Some clones are missing from TCRdb's copy, which holds only in-frame ones; the method was immunoSEQ multiplex PCR. V and J calls and clone size come straight from that table; D and trimming were deduced from the DNA. The repertoire has hundreds of thousands of clones, roughly 83% of them found once; the top ten carry roughly 2%.

The sample was PBMCs or T cells enriched from blood (not recorded which). This chain joins TRBV2 and TRBJ1-1, with D unclear. The clonotype comes from a woman in her forties or fifties who had recovered from COVID-19. CDR3 nucleotides: TGTGCCAGCAAACTACCCAGCCTCCGGAGCACTGAAGCTTTCTTT. Protein: CASKLPSLRSTEAFF.